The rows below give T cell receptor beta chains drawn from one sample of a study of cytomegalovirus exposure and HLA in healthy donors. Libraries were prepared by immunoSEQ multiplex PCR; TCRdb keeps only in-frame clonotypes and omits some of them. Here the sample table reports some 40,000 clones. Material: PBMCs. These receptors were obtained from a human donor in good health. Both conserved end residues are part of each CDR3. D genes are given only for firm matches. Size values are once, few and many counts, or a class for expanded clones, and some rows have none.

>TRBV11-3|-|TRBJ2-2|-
TGTGCCAGCAGCCTAGGGAGTAGCGGCAACACCGGGGAGCTGTTTTTT
CASSLGSSGNTGELFF
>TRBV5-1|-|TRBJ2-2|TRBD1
TGCGCCAGCAGCTTGGTTCAGGGGGCCGGTGGGGAGCTGTTTTTT
CASSLVQGAGGELFF
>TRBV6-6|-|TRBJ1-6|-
TGTGCCAGCAGTTACTTGGGGAGTTCACCCCTCCACTTT
CASSYLGSSPLHF
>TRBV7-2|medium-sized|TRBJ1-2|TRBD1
TGTGCCAGCAGCCAAAGGGACAGCTATGGCTACACCTTC
CASSQRDSYGYTF
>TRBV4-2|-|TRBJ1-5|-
TGTGCCAGCAGCCAAGAGGGGGCTCAGCCCCAGCATTTT
CASSQEGAQPQHF
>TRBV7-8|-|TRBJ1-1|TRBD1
TGTGCCAGCAGCAACAGGGGGAGGAACACTGAAGCTTTCTTT
CASSNRGRNTEAFF
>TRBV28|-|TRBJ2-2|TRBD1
TGTGCCAGCAGTCCCGGGACAGGGGTAAACACCGGGGAGCTGTTTTTT
CASSPGTGVNTGELFF
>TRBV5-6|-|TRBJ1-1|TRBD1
TGTGCCAGCAATTGGTTCCGGGACAGAGACACTGAAGCTTTCTTT
CASNWFRDRDTEAFF
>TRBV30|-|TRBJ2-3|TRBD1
TGTGCCTGGTATGACAGGGCTAGCACAGATACGCAGTATTTT
CAWYDRASTDTQYF
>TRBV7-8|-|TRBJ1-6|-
TGTGCCAGCAGCTTAAGTACCGGGGGGAATTCACCCCTCCACTTT
CASSLSTGGNSPLHF
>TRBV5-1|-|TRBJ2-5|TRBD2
TGCGCCAGCAGCTTGCGGGGGGGCAGTGAGACCCAGTACTTC
CASSLRGGSETQYF
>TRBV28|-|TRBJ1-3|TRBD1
TGTGCCACATCTTCCGGGACAGGGTCAGGAAACACCATATATTTT
CATSSGTGSGNTIYF
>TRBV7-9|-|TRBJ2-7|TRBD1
TGTGCCAGCAGCTTTACAGGGGACTACGAGCAGTACTTC
CASSFTGDYEQYF
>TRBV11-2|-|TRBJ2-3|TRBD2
TGTGCCAGCAGCTTAGTGGGACTAGCGGGCACAGATACGCAGTATTTT
CASSLVGLAGTDTQYF
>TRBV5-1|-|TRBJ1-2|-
TGCGCCAGCAGCTTGGATCAGGGTAGTAACTATGGCTACACCTTC
CASSLDQGSNYGYTF
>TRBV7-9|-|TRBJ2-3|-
TGTGCCGTCCCGGAGGGGGGGCCTGCAGATACGCAGTATTTT
CAVPEGGPADTQYF
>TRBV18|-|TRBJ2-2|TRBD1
TGTGCCAGCTCAAATTTGGGACAGAAGAACACCGGGGAGCTGTTTTTT
CASSNLGQKNTGELFF
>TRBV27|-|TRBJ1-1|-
TGTGCCAGCATTGACAGGTTTGAAGCTTTCTTT
CASIDRFEAFF
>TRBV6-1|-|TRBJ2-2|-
TGTGCCAGCATCGACATCAAACCTTCCACCGGGGAGCTGTTTTTT
CASIDIKPSTGELFF
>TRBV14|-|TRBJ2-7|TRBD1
TGTGCCAGCAGCCCGTACGACAGGGTCAGGGCCTACGAGCAGTACTTC
CASSPYDRVRAYEQYF
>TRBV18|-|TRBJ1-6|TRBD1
TGTGCCAGCTCACTGGACAGGGCGCAATCACCCCTCCACTTT
CASSLDRAQSPLHF
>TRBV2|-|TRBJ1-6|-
TGTGCCAGCACCCAGGACAGCCTGGGGAATTCACCCCTCCACTTT
CASTQDSLGNSPLHF
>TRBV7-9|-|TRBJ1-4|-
TGTGCCAGCAGCCCGGGGGGTAATGAAAAACTGTTTTTT
CASSPGGNEKLFF
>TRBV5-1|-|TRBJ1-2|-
TGCGCCAGCAGCTTGGCCACGGCTAACTATGGCTACACCTTC
CASSLATANYGYTF
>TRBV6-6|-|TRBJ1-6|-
TGTGCCAGCAGAATTACGACAGGCTCATCACCCCTACACTTT
CASRITTGSSPLHF
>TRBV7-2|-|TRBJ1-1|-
TGTGCCAGCAGCATACGGCCCCGAGGGAACACTGAAGCTTTCTTC
CASSIRPRGNTEAFF
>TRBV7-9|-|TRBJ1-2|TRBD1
TGTGCCAGCAGCCCAGGGGGCCCCCCCTATGGCTACACCTTC
CASSPGGPPYGYTF
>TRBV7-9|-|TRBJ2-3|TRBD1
TGTGCCAGCACACTCAAAGGGGGCATTCTGACAGATACGCAGTATTTT
CASTLKGGILTDTQYF
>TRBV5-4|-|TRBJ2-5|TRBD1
TGTGCCAGCAGGGACGGGACAGCACAAGAGACCCAGTACTTC
CASRDGTAQETQYF
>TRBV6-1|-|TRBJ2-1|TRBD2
TGTGCCAGCAGTGAAAGTAGCGGGGGGGCGGATGAGCAGTTCTTC
CASSESSGGADEQFF
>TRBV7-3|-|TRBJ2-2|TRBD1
TGTGCCAGCAGCTTGCAGGGGGCGCGGGTCACCGGGGAGCTGTTTTTT
CASSLQGARVTGELFF
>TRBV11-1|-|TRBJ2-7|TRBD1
TGTGCCAGCAGCTCCGGGACAGGGGTCCACGAGCAGTACTTC
CASSSGTGVHEQYF
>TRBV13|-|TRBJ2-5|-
TGTGCCAGCAGCCGGGGACTCCAGCGGGAGACCCAGTACTTC
CASSRGLQRETQYF
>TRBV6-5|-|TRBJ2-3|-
TGTGCCAGCAGTTCCCTAAGAGACAGAACAGATAAGCAGTATTTT
CASSSLRDRTDKQYF
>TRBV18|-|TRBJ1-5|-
TGTGCCAGCTCACCACCCAATAGCAATCAGCCCCAGCATTTT
CASSPPNSNQPQHF
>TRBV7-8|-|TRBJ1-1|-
TGTGCCAGCAGCCCCGTGACAGAGAACACTGAAGCTTTCTTT
CASSPVTENTEAFF
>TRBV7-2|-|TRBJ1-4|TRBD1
TGTGCCAGCAGCCGAGACAGGGAGGAAAAACTGTTTTTT
CASSRDREEKLFF
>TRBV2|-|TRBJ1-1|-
TGTGCCAGCAGATCTAACAGGGATCGAGAAGCTTTCTTT
CASRSNRDREAFF
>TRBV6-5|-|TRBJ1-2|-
TGTGCCAGCGCGGGAACAGCGATTAACTATGGCTACACCTTC
CASAGTAINYGYTF
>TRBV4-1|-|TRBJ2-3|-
TGCGCCAGCAGCCAAGATCTTCAGGGGAGCACAGATACGCAGTATTTT
CASSQDLQGSTDTQYF